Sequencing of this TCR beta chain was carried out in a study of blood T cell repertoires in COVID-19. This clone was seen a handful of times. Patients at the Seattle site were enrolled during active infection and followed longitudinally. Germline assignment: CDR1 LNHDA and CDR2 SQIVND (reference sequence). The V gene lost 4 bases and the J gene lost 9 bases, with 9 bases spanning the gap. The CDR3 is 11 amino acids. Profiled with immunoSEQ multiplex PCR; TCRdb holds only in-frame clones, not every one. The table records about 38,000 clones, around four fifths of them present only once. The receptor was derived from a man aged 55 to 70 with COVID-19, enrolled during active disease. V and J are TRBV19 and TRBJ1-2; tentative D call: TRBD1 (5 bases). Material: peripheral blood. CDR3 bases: TGTGCCAGTAGTACAGGGCGCAGCTACACCTTC. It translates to CASSTGRSYTF.